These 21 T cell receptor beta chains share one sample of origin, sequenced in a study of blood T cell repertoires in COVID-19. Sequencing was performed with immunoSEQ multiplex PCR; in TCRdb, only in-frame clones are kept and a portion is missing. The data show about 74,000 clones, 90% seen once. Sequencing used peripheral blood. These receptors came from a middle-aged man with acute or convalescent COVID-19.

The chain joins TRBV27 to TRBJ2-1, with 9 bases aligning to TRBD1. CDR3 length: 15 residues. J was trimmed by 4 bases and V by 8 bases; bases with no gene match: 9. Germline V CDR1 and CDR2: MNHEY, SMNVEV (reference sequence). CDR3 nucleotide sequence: TGTGCCAGCCACCCGGGACAGGGAAGGTACAATGAGCAGTTCTTC. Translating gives CASHPGQGRYNEQFF.

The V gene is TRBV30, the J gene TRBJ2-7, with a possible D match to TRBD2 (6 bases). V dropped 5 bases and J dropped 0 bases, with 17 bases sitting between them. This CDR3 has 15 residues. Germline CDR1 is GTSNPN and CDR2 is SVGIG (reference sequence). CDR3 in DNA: TGTGCCTGGGCAAGAGGGACTTTCCCCTCCTACGAGCAGTACGTC. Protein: CAWARGTFPSYEQYV.

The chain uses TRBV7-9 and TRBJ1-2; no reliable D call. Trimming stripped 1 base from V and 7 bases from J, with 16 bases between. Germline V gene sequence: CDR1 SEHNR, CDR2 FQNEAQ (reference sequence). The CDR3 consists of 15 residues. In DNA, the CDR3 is TGTGCCAGCAGCTTAGGAATGGGTTTTACGGGTGGCTACACCTTC. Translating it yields CASSLGMGFTGGYTF.

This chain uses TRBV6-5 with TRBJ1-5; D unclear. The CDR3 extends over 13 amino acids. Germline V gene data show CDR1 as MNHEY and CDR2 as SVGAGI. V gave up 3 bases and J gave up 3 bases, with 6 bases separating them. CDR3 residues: CASSYEYNQPQHF. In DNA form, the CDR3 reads TGTGCCAGCAGTTATGAGTACAATCAGCCCCAGCATTTT.

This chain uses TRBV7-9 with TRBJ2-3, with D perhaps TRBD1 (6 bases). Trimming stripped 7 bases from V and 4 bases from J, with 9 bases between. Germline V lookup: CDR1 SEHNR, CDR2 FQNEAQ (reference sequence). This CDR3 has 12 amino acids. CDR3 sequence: CASTWGPDTQYF. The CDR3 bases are TGTGCCAGCACATGGGGGCCAGATACGCAGTATTTT. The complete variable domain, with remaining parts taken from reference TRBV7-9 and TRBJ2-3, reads DTGVSQNPRHKITKRGQNVTFRCDPISEHNRLYWYRQTLGQGPEFLTYFQNEAQLEKSRLLSDRFSAERPKGSFSTLEIQRTEQGDSAMYLCASTWGPDTQYFGPGTRLTVL.

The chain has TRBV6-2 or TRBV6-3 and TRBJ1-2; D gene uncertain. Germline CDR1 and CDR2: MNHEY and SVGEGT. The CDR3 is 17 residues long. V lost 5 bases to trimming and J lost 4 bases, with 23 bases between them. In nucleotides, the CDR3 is TGTGCCAGCAGTCCCCTCCGGCAGCGCTACCCTCTCTATGGCTACACCTTC. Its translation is CASSPLRQRYPLYGYTF.

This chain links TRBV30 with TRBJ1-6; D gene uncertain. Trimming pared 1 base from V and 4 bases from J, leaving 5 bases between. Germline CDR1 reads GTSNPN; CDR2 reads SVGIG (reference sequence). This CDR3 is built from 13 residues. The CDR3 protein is CAWSATYNSPLHF. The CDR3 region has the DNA TGTGCCTGGAGTGCCACATATAATTCACCCCTCCACTTT. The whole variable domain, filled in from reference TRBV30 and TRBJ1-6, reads SQTIHQWPATLVQPVGSPLSLECTVEGTSNPNLYWYRQAAGRGLQLLFYSVGIGQISSEVPQNLSASRPQDRQFILSSKKLLLSDSGFYLCAWSATYNSPLHFGNGTRLTVT.

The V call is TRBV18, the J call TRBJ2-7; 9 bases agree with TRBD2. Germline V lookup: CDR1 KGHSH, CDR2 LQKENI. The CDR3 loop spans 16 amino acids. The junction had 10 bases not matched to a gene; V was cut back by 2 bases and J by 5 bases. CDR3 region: CASSPFASGNPNEQYF. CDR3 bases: TGTGCCAGCTCACCATTCGCTAGCGGGAACCCTAACGAGCAGTACTTC.

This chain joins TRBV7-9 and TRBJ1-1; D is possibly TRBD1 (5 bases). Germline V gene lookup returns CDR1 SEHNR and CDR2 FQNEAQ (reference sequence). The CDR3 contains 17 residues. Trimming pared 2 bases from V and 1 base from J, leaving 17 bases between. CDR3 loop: CASSLRGGAGENTEAFF. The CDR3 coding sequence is TGTGCCAGCAGCTTACGGGGGGGTGCGGGGGAGAACACTGAAGCTTTCTTT.

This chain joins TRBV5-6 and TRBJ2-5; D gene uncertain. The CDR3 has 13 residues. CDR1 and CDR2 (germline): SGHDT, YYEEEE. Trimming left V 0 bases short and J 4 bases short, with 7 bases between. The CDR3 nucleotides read TGTGCCAGCAGCTTGGAGCCGCTAGAGACCCAGTACTTC. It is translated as CASSLEPLETQYF.

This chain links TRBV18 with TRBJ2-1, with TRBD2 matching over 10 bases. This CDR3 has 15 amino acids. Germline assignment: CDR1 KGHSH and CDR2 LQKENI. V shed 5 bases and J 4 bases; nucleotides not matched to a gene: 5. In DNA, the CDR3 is TGTGCCAGCTCATCCGGGACTAGCGAGTACAATGAGCAGTTCTTC. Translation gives CASSSGTSEYNEQFF. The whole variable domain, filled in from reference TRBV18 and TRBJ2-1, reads NAGVMQNPRHLVRRRGQEARLRCSPMKGHSHVYWYRQLPEEGLKFMVYLQKENIIDESGMPKERFSAEFPKEGPSILRIQQVVRGDSAAYFCASSSGTSEYNEQFFGPGTRLTVL.

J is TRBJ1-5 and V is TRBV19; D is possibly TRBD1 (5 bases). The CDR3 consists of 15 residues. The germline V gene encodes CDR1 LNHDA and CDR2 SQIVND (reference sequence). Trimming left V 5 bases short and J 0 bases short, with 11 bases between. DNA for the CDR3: TGTGCCAGTAGTGAGGACACGTTTAGCAATCAGCCCCAGCATTTT. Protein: CASSEDTFSNQPQHF.

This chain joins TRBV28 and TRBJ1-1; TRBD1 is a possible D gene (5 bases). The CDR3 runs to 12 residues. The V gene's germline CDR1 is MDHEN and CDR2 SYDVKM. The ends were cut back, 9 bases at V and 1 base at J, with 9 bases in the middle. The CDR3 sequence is CASGTGNTEAFF. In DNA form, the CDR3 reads TGTGCCAGTGGTACAGGGAACACTGAAGCTTTCTTT.

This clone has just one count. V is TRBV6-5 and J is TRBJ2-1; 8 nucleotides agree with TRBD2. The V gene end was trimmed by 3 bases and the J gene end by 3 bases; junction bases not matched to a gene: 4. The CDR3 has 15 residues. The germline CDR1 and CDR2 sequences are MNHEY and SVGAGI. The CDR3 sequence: CASSYTSGDYNEQFF. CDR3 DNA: TGTGCCAGCAGTTATACTAGCGGAGACTACAATGAGCAGTTCTTC.

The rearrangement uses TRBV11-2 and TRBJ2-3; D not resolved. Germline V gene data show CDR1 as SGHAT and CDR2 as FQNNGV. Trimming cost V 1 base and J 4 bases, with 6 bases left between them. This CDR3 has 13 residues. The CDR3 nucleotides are TGTGCCAGCAGCTTAGTTATTTCAGATACGCAGTATTTT. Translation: CASSLVISDTQYF.

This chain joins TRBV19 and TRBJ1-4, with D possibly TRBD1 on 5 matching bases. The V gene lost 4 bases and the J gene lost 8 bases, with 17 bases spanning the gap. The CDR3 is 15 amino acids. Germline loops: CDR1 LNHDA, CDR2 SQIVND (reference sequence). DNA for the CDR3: TGTGCCAGTAGTACCCGACAGACCCAACTAGAAAAACTGTTTTTT. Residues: CASSTRQTQLEKLFF.

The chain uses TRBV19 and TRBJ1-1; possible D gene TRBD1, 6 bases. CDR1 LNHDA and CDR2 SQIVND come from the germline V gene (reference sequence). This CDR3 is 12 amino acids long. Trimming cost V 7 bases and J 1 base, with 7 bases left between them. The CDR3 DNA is TGTGCCAGTAAGGACAGGAACACTGAAGCTTTCTTT. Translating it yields CASKDRNTEAFF.

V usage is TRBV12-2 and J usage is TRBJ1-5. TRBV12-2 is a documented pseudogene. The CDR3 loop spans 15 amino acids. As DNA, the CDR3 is TGTGCAAGTCGCTTATTAAAAACACTGAGGCAGCCCCAGCATTTT. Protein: CASRLLKTLRQPQHF.

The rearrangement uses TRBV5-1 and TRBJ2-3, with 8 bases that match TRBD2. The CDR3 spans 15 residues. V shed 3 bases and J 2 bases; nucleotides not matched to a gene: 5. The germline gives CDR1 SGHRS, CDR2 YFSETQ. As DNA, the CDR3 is TGCGCCAGCAGCTCGGAGCGGGGGAACACAGATACGCAGTATTTT. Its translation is CASSSERGNTDTQYF.

This CDR3 reads CASSSSTDQPQHF. In DNA form, the CDR3 reads TGTGCCAGCAGCTCATCGACAGATCAGCCCCAGCATTTT. The genes are TRBV7-2 and TRBJ1-5; possibly TRBD1 for D (5 bases). V shed 4 bases and J shed 5 bases, with 9 bases lying between them. CDR3 size: 13 residues. Germline-derived CDR1 and CDR2 are SGHTA and FQGNSA.

The DNA for the CDR3 is TGTGCCAGCAGCTATAACGGGGCTAATGAAAAACTGTTTTTT. Translating it yields CASSYNGANEKLFF. The chain carries TRBV6-5 and TRBJ1-4; no firm D call. With 6 bases removed from V and 3 bases from J, the gap between germline ends came to 11 bases. The CDR3 is 14 amino acids. CDR1 and CDR2 (germline): MNHEY, SVGAGI.